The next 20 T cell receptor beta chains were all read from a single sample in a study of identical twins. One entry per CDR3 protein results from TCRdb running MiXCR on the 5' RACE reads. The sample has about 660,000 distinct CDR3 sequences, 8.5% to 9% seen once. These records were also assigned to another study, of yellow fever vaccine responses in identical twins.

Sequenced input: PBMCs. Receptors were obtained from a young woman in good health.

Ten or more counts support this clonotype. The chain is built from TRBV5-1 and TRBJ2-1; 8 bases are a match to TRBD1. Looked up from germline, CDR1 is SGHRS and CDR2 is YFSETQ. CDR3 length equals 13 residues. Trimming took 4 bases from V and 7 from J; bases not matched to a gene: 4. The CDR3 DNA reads TGCGCCAGCAGCCGGGACAGGACTAATGAGCAGTTCTTC. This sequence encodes CASSRDRTNEQFF.

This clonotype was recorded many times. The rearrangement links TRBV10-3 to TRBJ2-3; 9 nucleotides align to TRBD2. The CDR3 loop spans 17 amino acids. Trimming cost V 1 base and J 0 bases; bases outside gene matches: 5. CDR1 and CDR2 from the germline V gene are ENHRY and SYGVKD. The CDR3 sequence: CAISELASGASTDTQYF. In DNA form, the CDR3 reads TGTGCCATCAGTGAGTTGGCTAGCGGGGCTAGCACAGATACGCAGTATTTT.

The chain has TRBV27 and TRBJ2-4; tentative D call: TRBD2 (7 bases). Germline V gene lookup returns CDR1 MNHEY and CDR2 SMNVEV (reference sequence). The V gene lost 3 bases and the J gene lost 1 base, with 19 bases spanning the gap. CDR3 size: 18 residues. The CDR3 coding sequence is TGTGCCAGCAGTTTTTTGGTTTCGGGGGGCTTCGCCAAAAACATTCAGTACTTC. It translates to CASSFLVSGGFAKNIQYF.

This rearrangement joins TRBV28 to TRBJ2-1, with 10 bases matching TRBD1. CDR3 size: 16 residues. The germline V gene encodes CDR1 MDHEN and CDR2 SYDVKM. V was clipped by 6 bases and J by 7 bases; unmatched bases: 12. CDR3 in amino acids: CASSYPRDRGRNEQFF. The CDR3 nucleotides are TGTGCCAGCAGCTACCCGAGGGACAGGGGAAGGAATGAGCAGTTCTTC.

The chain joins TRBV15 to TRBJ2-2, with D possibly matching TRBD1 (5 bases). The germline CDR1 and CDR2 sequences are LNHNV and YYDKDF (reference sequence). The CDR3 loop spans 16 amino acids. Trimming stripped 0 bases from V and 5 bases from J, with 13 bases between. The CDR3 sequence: CATSREGQGLTGELFF. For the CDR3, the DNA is TGTGCCACCAGCAGAGAAGGGCAGGGCCTTACCGGGGAGCTGTTTTTT.

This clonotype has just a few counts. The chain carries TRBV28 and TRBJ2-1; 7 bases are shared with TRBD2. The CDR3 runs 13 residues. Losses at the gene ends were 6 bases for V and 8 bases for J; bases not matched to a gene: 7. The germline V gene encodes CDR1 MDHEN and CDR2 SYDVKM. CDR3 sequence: CASSLAEPHEQFF. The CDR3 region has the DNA TGTGCCAGCAGCCTAGCGGAGCCCCATGAGCAGTTCTTC.

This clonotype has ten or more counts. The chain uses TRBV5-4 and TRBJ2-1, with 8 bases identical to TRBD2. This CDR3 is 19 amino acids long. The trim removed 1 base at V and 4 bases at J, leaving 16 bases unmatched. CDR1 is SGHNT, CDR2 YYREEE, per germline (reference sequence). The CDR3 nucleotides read TGTGCCAGCAGCTTGCGGGGGGAGGCATGGGTAGCGGGGTACAATGAGCAGTTCTTC. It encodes CASSLRGEAWVAGYNEQFF.

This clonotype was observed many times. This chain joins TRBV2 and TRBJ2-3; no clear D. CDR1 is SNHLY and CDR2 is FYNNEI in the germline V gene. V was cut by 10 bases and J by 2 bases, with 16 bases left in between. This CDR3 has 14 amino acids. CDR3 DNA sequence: TGTGCCACCCAGGCGGCAGGCCTCACAGATACGCAGTATTTT. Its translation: CATQAAGLTDTQYF.

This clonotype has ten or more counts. Here the CDR3 DNA reads TGTGCCAGTAGTAGGAGGGACAGCAAAGCCAACGTCCTGACTTTC. Amino acids: CASSRRDSKANVLTF. This sequence joins TRBV19 and TRBJ2-6, with a weak D call TRBD1 (7 bases). Germline loops: CDR1 LNHDA, CDR2 SQIVND (reference sequence). CDR3 size: 15 residues. The ends were cut back, 4 bases at V and 7 bases at J, with 14 bases in the middle.

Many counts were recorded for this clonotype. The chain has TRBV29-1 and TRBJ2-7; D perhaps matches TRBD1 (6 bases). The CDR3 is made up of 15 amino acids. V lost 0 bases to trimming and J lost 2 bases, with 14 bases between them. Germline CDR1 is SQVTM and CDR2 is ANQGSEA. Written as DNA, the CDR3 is TGCAGCGTTGAAGATCTTCGGGCAGGGGCCTACGAGCAGTACTTC. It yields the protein CSVEDLRAGAYEQYF.

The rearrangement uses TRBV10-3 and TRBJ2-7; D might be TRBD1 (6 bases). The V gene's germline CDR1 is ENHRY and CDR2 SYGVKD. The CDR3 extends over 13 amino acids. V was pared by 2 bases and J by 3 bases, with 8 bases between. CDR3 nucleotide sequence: TGTGCCATCAGTGAGGGACAGCGCTACGAGCAGTACTTC. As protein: CAISEGQRYEQYF.

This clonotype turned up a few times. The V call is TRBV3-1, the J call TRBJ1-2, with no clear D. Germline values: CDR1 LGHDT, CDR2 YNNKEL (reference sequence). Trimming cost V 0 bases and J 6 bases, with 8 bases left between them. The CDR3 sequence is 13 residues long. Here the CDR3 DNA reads TGTGCCAGCAGCCAAGAGGGAAAGCATGGCTACACCTTC. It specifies CASSQEGKHGYTF. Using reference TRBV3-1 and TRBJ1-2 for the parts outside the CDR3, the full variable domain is DTAVSQTPKYLVTQMGNDKSIKCEQNLGHDTMYWYKQDSKKFLKIMFSYNNKELIINETVPNRFSPKSPDKAHLNLHINSLELGDSAVYFCASSQEGKHGYTFGSGTRLTVV.

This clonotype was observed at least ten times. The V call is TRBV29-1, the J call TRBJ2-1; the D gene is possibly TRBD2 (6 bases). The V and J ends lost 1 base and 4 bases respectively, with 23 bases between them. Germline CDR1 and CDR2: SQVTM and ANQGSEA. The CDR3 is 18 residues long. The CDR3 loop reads CSVEAEWRAGSIYNEQFF. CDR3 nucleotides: TGCAGCGTTGAAGCCGAATGGAGGGCGGGATCAATTTACAATGAGCAGTTCTTC.

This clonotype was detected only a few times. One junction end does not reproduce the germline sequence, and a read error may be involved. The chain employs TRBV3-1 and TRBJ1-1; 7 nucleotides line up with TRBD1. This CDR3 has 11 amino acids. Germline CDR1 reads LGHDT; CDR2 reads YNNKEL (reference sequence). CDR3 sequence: CASNNGQDTFF. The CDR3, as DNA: TGTGCCAGCAACAATGGACAGGATACTTTTTTT.

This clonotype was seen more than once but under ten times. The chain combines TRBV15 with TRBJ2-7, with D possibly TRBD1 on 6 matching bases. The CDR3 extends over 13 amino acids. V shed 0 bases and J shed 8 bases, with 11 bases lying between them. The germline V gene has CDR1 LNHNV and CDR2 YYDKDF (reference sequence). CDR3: CATSRDRQDQQYF. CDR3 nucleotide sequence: TGTGCCACCAGCAGAGATCGACAGGACCAGCAGTACTTC.

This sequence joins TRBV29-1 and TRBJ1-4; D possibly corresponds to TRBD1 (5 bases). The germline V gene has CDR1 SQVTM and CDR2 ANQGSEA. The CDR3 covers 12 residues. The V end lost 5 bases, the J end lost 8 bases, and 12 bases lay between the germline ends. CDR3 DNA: TGCAGCGTTCAGCCCGGGGGGGAAAAACTGTTTTTT. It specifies CSVQPGGEKLFF.

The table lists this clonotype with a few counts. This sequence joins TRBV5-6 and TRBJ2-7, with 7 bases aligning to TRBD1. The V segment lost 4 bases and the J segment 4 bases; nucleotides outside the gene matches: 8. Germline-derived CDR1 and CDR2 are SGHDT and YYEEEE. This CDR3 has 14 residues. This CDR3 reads CASSPTGTLYEQYF. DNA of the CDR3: TGTGCCAGCAGCCCGACAGGGACCTTATACGAGCAGTACTTC.

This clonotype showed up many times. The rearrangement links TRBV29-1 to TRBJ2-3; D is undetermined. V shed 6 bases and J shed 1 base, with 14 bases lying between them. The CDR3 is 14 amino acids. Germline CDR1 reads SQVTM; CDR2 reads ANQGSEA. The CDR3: CSVELPAGTDTQYF. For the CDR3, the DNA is TGCAGCGTGGAGCTTCCCGCCGGCACAGATACGCAGTATTTT.

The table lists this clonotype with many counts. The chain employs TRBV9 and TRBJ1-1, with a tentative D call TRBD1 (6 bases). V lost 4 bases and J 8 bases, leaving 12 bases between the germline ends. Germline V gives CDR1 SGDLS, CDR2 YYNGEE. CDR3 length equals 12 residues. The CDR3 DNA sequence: TGTGCCAGCAGCCCAGTCGGACAGGAAGCTTTCTTT. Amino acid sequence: CASSPVGQEAFF.

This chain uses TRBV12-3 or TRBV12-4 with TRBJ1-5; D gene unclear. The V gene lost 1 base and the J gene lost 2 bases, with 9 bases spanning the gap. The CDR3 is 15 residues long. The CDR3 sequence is CASSLGGGGNQPQHF. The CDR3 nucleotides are TGTGCCAGCAGTTTAGGGGGTGGCGGCAATCAGCCCCAGCATTTT.